The 32 T cell receptor beta chains below come from one sample, sequenced in a study of blood T cell repertoires in COVID-19. Data came from immunoSEQ multiplex PCR; TCRdb stores just in-frame clones and leaves some out. The sample contains 250,000 to 400,000 clones, more than 70% of which appear only once. Material for sequencing was peripheral blood. The receptor source for this set is a woman aged 25 to 39 with COVID-19, enrolled during active disease.

This chain joins TRBV7-3 and TRBJ1-2; TRBD1 matches 11 bases. Germline assignment: CDR1 SGHTA and CDR2 FQGTGA. V lost 2 bases to trimming and J lost 5 bases; unmatched junction nucleotides: 7. The CDR3 contains 16 residues. CDR3: CASSLAGTGGKYGYTF. The DNA for the CDR3 is TGTGCCAGCAGCTTAGCCGGGACAGGGGGGAAATATGGCTACACCTTC.

This clone came up once. The chain combines TRBV7-6 with TRBJ1-6; D remains ambiguous. This CDR3 has 15 amino acids. Trimming removed 4 bases from V and 0 bases from J, with 7 bases in between. From germline, CDR1 is SGHVS and CDR2 FNYEAQ. The DNA of the CDR3 is TGTGCCAGCAGCTCCAGGCACTCCTATAATTCACCCCTCCACTTT. Encoded protein: CASSSRHSYNSPLHF.

The rearrangement uses TRBV5-1 and TRBJ2-7; TRBD1 matches at 8 bases. CDR3 length: 16 amino acids. V shed 0 bases and J 5 bases; nucleotides not matched to a gene: 10. Looked up from germline, CDR1 is SGHRS and CDR2 is YFSETQ. For the CDR3, the DNA is TGCGCCAGCAGCTTGGTTCGCGGGACAGGACCTGACGAGCAGTACTTC. Amino acids: CASSLVRGTGPDEQYF.

J is TRBJ2-1 and V is TRBV9; the match to TRBD2 covers 16 bases. The germline V gene has CDR1 SGDLS and CDR2 YYNGEE. V shed 3 bases, J shed 1 base, and the junction held 10 bases outside the gene matches. The CDR3 contains 20 residues. CDR3 loop: CASSAQPGLAGGLSYNEQFF. The CDR3 bases are TGTGCCAGCAGCGCACAACCGGGACTAGCGGGGGGGCTATCCTACAATGAGCAGTTCTTC.

V gene TRBV29-1 combines with J gene TRBJ1-5; unclear D gene. This CDR3 is 14 amino acids long. CDR1 and CDR2 from the germline V gene are SQVTM and ANQGSEA. V lost 4 bases to trimming and J lost 4 bases, with 14 bases between them. In DNA, the CDR3 is TGCAGCGTTGCTGAGACGTCGGGAAATCAGCCCCAGCATTTT. Translation gives CSVAETSGNQPQHF.

This clone appeared a single time. The rearrangement links TRBV2 to TRBJ1-5, with 7 bases lining up with TRBD1. This CDR3 region has 15 residues. The V gene end was trimmed by 1 base and the J gene end by 3 bases; junction bases not matched to a gene: 3. Germline loops: CDR1 SNHLY, CDR2 FYNNEI. Here the CDR3 reads CASSEEQGVNQPQHF. For the CDR3, the DNA is TGTGCCAGCAGTGAAGAGCAGGGGGTCAATCAGCCCCAGCATTTT.

CDR3 in DNA: TGTGCCAGCAGCTCCCGGACTAGCGGGTACAATGAGCAGTTCTTC. Encoded protein: CASSSRTSGYNEQFF. The chain has TRBV5-4 and TRBJ2-1, with 11 nucleotides matching TRBD2. CDR3 length: 15 amino acids. CDR1 is SGHNT, CDR2 YYREEE, per germline (reference sequence). V shed 3 bases and J 4 bases; nucleotides not matched to a gene: 3.

The gene calls are TRBV7-6 and TRBJ2-1; D remains ambiguous. Germline loops: CDR1 SGHVS, CDR2 FNYEAQ. Trimming stripped 3 bases from V and 2 bases from J, with 11 bases between. The CDR3 runs to 15 residues. DNA of the CDR3: TGTGCCAGCAGCTTTACAAGTCAGACCTACAATGAGCAGTTCTTC. As protein: CASSFTSQTYNEQFF.

This clone appeared a few times. The rearrangement uses TRBV4-1 and TRBJ2-3; no firm D call. V lost 0 bases and J 5 bases, leaving 9 bases between the germline ends. Germline V gene data show CDR1 as MGHRA and CDR2 as YSYEKL. This CDR3 has 14 residues. CDR3 in amino acids: CASSQDPSGDTQYF. The CDR3 DNA reads TGCGCCAGCAGCCAAGATCCATCGGGAGATACGCAGTATTTT.

This clone has a single count. The chain's CDR3 is CASSLVEGDTQYF. The CDR3 DNA follows: TGTGCCAGCAGCTTAGTGGAGGGAGATACGCAGTATTTT. The chain joins TRBV7-6 to TRBJ2-3; D is possibly TRBD2 (6 bases). With 1 base removed from V and 5 bases from J, the gap between germline ends came to 7 bases. The CDR3 consists of 13 residues. Germline-derived CDR1 and CDR2 are SGHVS and FNYEAQ.

This rearrangement joins TRBV5-1 to TRBJ2-7; D may be TRBD2 (6 bases). This CDR3 spans 13 amino acids. CDR1 SGHRS and CDR2 YFSETQ come from the germline V gene. The germline V and J ends were trimmed by 0 bases and 7 bases, with 11 bases remaining between them. CDR3 loop: CASSLVVGGEQYF. The CDR3 nucleotides read TGCGCCAGCAGCTTGGTAGTGGGGGGAGAGCAGTACTTC.

This clone was counted at least ten times. Compared with germline, one end of the junction differs, possibly owing to a read error. CDR3 protein: CATSWGSGNTIYF. The CDR3, as DNA: TGTGCCACCAGTTGGGGCTCCGGAAACACCATATATTTT. The rearrangement joins TRBV6-5 to TRBJ1-3; a possible D gene is TRBD1 (5 bases). The germline V gene has CDR1 MNHEY and CDR2 SVGAGI. This CDR3 comprises 13 residues.

The chain is built from TRBV6-6 and TRBJ1-2; TRBD1 is a possible D gene (6 bases). The germline V gene encodes CDR1 MNHNY and CDR2 SVGAGI (reference sequence). Trimming removed 0 bases from V and 7 bases from J, with 15 bases in between. The CDR3 sequence is 15 residues long. The CDR3 DNA sequence: TGTGCCAGCAGTTACTCGTCGGGGGGCTTGGGTGGCTACACCTTC. It translates to CASSYSSGGLGGYTF.

This rearrangement joins TRBV4-2 to TRBJ1-5; perhaps TRBD1 as D (6 bases). With 0 bases removed from V and 0 bases from J, the gap between germline ends came to 6 bases. This CDR3 is built from 15 residues. CDR1 and CDR2 (germline): LGHNA, YNFKEQ. The CDR3 region is CASSQEGHSNQPQHF. The DNA for the CDR3 is TGTGCCAGCAGCCAAGAGGGACATAGCAATCAGCCCCAGCATTTT.

The rearrangement uses TRBV6-1 and TRBJ2-3; TRBD2 might be the D (5 bases). V dropped 1 base and J dropped 5 bases, with 13 bases sitting between them. Germline-derived CDR1 and CDR2 are MNHNS and SASEGT. This CDR3 comprises 15 residues. The CDR3 spells CASSEVGSVRDTQYF. CDR3 in DNA: TGTGCCAGCAGTGAAGTTGGTAGCGTAAGAGATACGCAGTATTTT.

V gene TRBV6-1 combines with J gene TRBJ2-1; D may be TRBD1 (7 bases). Trimming took off 2 bases at V and 9 bases at J, with 14 bases between the two ends. The germline V gene has CDR1 MNHNS and CDR2 SASEGT. The CDR3 covers 14 residues. The CDR3 here is CASSERSGGIEQFF. The CDR3 DNA follows: TGTGCCAGCAGTGAAAGGTCAGGGGGGATTGAGCAGTTCTTC.

The chain couples TRBV18 to TRBJ2-1; 8 bases match TRBD1. This CDR3 is 15 amino acids long. The germline V gene has CDR1 KGHSH and CDR2 LQKENI. Trimming cost V 4 bases and J 5 bases; bases outside gene matches: 7. Here the CDR3 DNA reads TGTGCCAGCTCACTACAGGACAGGGCCAACAATGAGCAGTTCTTC. Translated, it gives CASSLQDRANNEQFF.

V is TRBV5-1 and J is TRBJ2-1; weak D call: TRBD1 (6 bases). Trimming stripped 2 bases from V and 6 bases from J, with 18 bases between. This CDR3 is 16 amino acids long. CDR1 SGHRS and CDR2 YFSETQ come from the germline V gene. The CDR3 loop is CASSLDPSQGSNEQFF. CDR3 coding DNA: TGCGCCAGCAGCTTAGATCCATCCCAGGGGAGCAATGAGCAGTTCTTC. Based on the CDR3 plus reference TRBV5-1 and TRBJ2-1, the full variable domain is KAGVTQTPRYLIKTRGQQVTLSCSPISGHRSVSWYQQTPGQGLQFLFEYFSETQRNKGNFPGRFSGRQFSNSRSEMNVSTLELGDSALYLCASSLDPSQGSNEQFFGPGTRLTVL.

The V and J genes are TRBV7-9 and TRBJ1-5; the match to TRBD1 covers 9 bases. The CDR3 has 14 amino acids. From germline, CDR1 is SEHNR and CDR2 FQNEAQ (reference sequence). Losses at the gene ends were 5 bases for V and 6 bases for J; bases not matched to a gene: 5. The CDR3 region is CASSVGTGIQPQHF. The DNA of the CDR3 is TGTGCCAGCAGCGTCGGGACAGGGATTCAGCCCCAGCATTTT.

Here the CDR3 reads CASTPDTLYGYTF. The CDR3, as DNA: TGTGCCAGCACCCCGGACACCCTCTATGGCTACACCTTC. V gene TRBV6-2 or TRBV6-3 combines with J gene TRBJ1-2, with D perhaps matching TRBD1 (5 bases). The germline gives CDR1 MNHEY, CDR2 SVGEGT. The CDR3 length is 13 residues. V lost 7 bases, J lost 4 bases, and 13 bases lay in between.

This chain links TRBV7-9 with TRBJ1-4; 9 nucleotides line up with TRBD1. The ends lost 5 bases at V and 7 bases at J; junction bases unmatched: 14. The CDR3 is 17 residues long. Germline V gene sequence: CDR1 SEHNR, CDR2 FQNEAQ (reference sequence). CDR3 nucleotide sequence: TGTGCCAGCAGCCTTAGTCCCGGGACAGGGTACGGTGAAAAACTGTTTTTT. It encodes CASSLSPGTGYGEKLFF.

This chain links TRBV6-5 with TRBJ1-2; the D gene is possibly TRBD1 (5 bases). The germline V and J ends were trimmed by 6 bases and 3 bases, with 8 bases remaining between them. The CDR3 contains 12 residues. Germline CDR1 and CDR2: MNHEY and SVGAGI. CDR3 coding DNA: TGTGCCAGCAGAACAGGAGACTATGGCTACACCTTC. It translates to CASRTGDYGYTF.

On this clone itself: This specimen includes other DNA sequences encoding the same CDR3. CDR3 sequence reads: CASSRGQGNGYTF. The DNA of the CDR3 is TGTGCCAGCAGCAGGGGACAGGGAAATGGCTACACCTTC. This chain connects TRBV6-5 to TRBJ1-2; the match to TRBD1 covers 9 bases. After removal of 6 bases from V and 6 bases from J, the junction contained 5 bases not matched to a gene. Germline V gene data show CDR1 as MNHEY and CDR2 as SVGAGI. There are 13 residues in the CDR3.

This chain connects TRBV28 to TRBJ2-2, with 13 bases matching TRBD2. The CDR3 covers 15 residues. Germline V gene sequence: CDR1 MDHEN, CDR2 SYDVKM. With V trimmed by 6 bases and J by 6 bases, 4 bases remained unmatched. The CDR3 DNA reads TGTGCCAGCAGCCAGACTAGCGGGGGGCCCGGGGAGCTGTTTTTT. Residues: CASSQTSGGPGELFF.

This chain joins TRBV7-9 and TRBJ1-1, with 8 bases identical to TRBD1. Germline CDR1 and CDR2: SEHNR and FQNEAQ (reference sequence). This CDR3 has 15 residues. The V and J ends lost 6 bases and 2 bases, in that order; junction bases with no gene match: 8. DNA for the CDR3: TGTGCCAGCAGACCAGGGGGCAATTTAAACACTGAAGCTTTCTTT. This encodes CASRPGGNLNTEAFF. Supplemented by reference TRBV7-9 and TRBJ1-1, the full variable domain reads DTGVSQNPRHKITKRGQNVTFRCDPISEHNRLYWYRQTLGQGPEFLTYFQNEAQLEKSRLLSDRFSAERPKGSFSTLEIQRTEQGDSAMYLCASRPGGNLNTEAFFGQGTRLTVV.

CDR3 sequence (DNA): TGTGCCAGTAGTATACAGGGATTGGCACAAGAGACCCAGTACTTC. Translated: CASSIQGLAQETQYF. The chain is built from TRBV19 and TRBJ2-5, with D perhaps matching TRBD1 (5 bases). With 2 bases removed from V and 2 bases from J, the gap between germline ends came to 12 bases. This CDR3 is 15 amino acids long. CDR1 and CDR2 (germline): LNHDA, SQIVND (reference sequence).

V gene TRBV28 combines with J gene TRBJ1-4; TRBD1 agrees at 8 bases. The V gene's germline CDR1 is MDHEN and CDR2 SYDVKM. The CDR3 consists of 18 residues. V lost 4 bases to trimming and J lost 5 bases; unmatched junction nucleotides: 15. The chain's CDR3 is CASSSSGGQKSINEKLFF. The DNA for the CDR3 is TGTGCCAGCAGTTCCTCAGGGGGCCAAAAAAGCATCAATGAAAAACTGTTTTTT.

The rearrangement joins TRBV7-2 to TRBJ2-7; 9 nucleotides line up with TRBD2. CDR1 SGHTA and CDR2 FQGNSA come from the germline V gene. The trim removed 5 bases at V and 5 bases at J, leaving 13 bases unmatched. This CDR3 spans 16 amino acids. CDR3 sequence (DNA): TGTGCCAGCAGCCTCCACGAGCGGGGGGCCGTCGACGAGCAGTACTTC. Translating gives CASSLHERGAVDEQYF.

A few counts support this clone. The chain joins TRBV19 to TRBJ1-1; 8 nucleotides agree with TRBD1. The trim removed 5 bases at V and 5 bases at J, leaving 7 bases unmatched. The CDR3 has 14 amino acids. Germline CDR1 and CDR2: LNHDA and SQIVND (reference sequence). CDR3 in amino acids: CASSLQGVWTEAFF. The CDR3 region has the DNA TGTGCCAGTAGTTTACAGGGGGTCTGGACTGAAGCTTTCTTT.

The chain has TRBV28 and TRBJ1-2; no reliable D call. V was cut by 5 bases and J by 5 bases, with 6 bases left in between. The germline gives CDR1 MDHEN, CDR2 SYDVKM. The CDR3 is made up of 11 amino acids. CDR3 sequence reads: CASSREYGYTF. The CDR3 DNA follows: TGTGCCAGCAGTCGAGAGTATGGCTACACCTTC.

DNA for the CDR3: TGTGCCAGCAGCTTAGCCCGGACAGCACAAGAGACCCAGTACTTC. This translates into CASSLARTAQETQYF. The chain links TRBV7-9 to TRBJ2-5, with D tentatively TRBD1 (6 bases). Germline CDR1 and CDR2: SEHNR and FQNEAQ (reference sequence). Trimming took 0 bases from V and 2 from J, leaving 10 bases between them. The CDR3 runs to 15 residues.

The chain combines TRBV2 with TRBJ1-5, with D unresolved. Germline CDR1 and CDR2: SNHLY and FYNNEI. V was shortened by 1 base and J by 0 bases, with 7 bases between the two germline ends. This CDR3 region has 15 residues. In DNA, the CDR3 is TGTGCCAGCAGTGAAGACAGCTATAGCAATCAGCCCCAGCATTTT. Translation gives CASSEDSYSNQPQHF.